This paragraph reports one T cell receptor beta chain. Its antigen is still unknown. Using immunoSEQ multiplex PCR, the repertoire was profiled, and TCRdb retains in-frame clones only, with some absent. The sample holds approximately 400,000 clones, 92% seen once. The CDR3 contains 16 residues. J gave up 4 bases and V 4 bases, and 8 bases lay outside the gene matches. Germline V gene sequence: CDR1 MNHEY, CDR2 SVGAGI. The record originates from a study of Ad26.COV2.S vaccination and SARS-CoV-2 variants. Notes on the study in general: Vaccine and placebo recipients had similar non-spike TCR breadth. Relative to placebo recipients, vaccine recipients exhibited elevated spike-specific TCR breadth. Post-vaccination breadth of spike-specific CD8+ and CD4+ T cell responses was reportedly substantial.

The sample here was peripheral blood, taken after recovery from COVID-19. The TCR originated in a human donor who had recovered from COVID-19. The chain links TRBV6-5 to TRBJ1-4; 8 positions agree with TRBD1. The CDR3 is CASSSSGQGHNEKLFF. The CDR3 DNA reads as TGTGCCAGCAGTTCAAGCGGACAGGGCCATAATGAAAAACTGTTTTTT.